This T cell receptor (beta chain) was observed in a study of blood T cell repertoires in COVID-19. The germline V gene encodes CDR1 SGHRS and CDR2 YFSETQ. V lost 0 bases and J lost 0, with 10 bases in between. The CDR3 consists of 17 residues. Repertoires were generated with immunoSEQ multiplex PCR, while TCRdb's copy carries only in-frame clones and drops some. The sample contains roughly 100,000 clones, about four fifths of which appear only once. This clonotype was sampled from an elderly man with acute or convalescent COVID-19. The chain employs TRBV5-1 and TRBJ1-6, with D perhaps matching TRBD1 (5 bases). Specimen: peripheral blood. The CDR3 DNA reads as TGCGCCAGCAGCTTGGGGGTCGGGGGCTCCTATAATTCACCCCTCCACTTT. As protein: CASSLGVGGSYNSPLHF.